This T cell receptor (beta chain) was profiled in a study of OX40 agonist ivuxolimab in advanced cancers. This CDR3 contains 12 residues. V lost 5 bases and J 7 bases, leaving 11 bases between the germline ends. In germline, CDR1 is SGHNT, CDR2 YENEEA. Method: immunoSEQ multiplex PCR; TCRdb's copy keeps in-frame clones and lacks some. The data contain about 49,000 clones, about 75% of them singletons. The specimen was CD4+ or CD8+ T cells sorted from blood, collected in a trial of the OX40 agonist ivuxolimab. The clonotype originates from an adult with an advanced solid tumor such as melanoma, head and neck, liver or kidney cancer. The chain combines TRBV11-3 with TRBJ1-1; D is possibly TRBD1 (5 bases). The CDR3 here is CASSPGTDEAFF. The CDR3 DNA reads as TGTGCCAGCAGCCCGGGGACGGATGAAGCTTTCTTT.